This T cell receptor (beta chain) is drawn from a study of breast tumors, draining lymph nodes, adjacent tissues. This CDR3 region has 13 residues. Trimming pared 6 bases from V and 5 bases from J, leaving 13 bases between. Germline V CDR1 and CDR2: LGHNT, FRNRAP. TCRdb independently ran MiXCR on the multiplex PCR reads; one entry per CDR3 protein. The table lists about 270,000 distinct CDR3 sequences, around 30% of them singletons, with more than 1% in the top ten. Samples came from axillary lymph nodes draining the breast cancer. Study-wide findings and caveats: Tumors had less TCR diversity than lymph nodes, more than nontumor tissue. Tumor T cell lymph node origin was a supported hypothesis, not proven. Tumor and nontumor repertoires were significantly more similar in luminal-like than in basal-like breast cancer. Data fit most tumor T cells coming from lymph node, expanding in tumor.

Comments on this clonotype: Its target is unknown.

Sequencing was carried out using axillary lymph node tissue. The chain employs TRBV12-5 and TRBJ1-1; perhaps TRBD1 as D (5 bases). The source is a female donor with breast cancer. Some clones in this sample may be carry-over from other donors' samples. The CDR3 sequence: CASGPGGETEAFF. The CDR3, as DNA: TGTGCTAGTGGACCGGGGGGGGAAACTGAAGCTTTCTTT.